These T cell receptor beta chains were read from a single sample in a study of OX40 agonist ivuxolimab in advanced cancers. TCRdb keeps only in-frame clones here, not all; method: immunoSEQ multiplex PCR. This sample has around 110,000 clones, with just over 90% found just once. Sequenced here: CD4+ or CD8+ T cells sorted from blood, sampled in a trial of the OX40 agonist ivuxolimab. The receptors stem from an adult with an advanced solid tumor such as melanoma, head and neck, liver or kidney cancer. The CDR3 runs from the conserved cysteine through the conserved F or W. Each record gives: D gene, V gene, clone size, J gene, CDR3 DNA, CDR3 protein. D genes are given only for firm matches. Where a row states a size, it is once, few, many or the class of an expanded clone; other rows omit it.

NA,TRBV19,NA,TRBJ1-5,TGTGCCAGTAGTTGGCAGGGCGGCAATCAGCCCCAGCATTTT,CASSWQGGNQPQHF
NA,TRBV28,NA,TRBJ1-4,TGTGCCAGCAGTTCCGACAGGACTAATGAAAAACTGTTTTTT,CASSSDRTNEKLFF
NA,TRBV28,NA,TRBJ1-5,TGTGCCAGCAGTTTAAGGGATCAGCCCCAGCATTTT,CASSLRDQPQHF
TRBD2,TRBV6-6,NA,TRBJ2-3,TGTGCCAGCAGTAACCCACTAGCGGGGGGCGCAGATACGCAGTATTTT,CASSNPLAGGADTQYF
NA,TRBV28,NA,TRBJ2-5,TGTGCCAGGACGGAGGGGGTTGGGACCCAGTACTTC,CARTEGVGTQYF
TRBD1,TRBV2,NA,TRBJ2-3,TGTGCCAGCAGGGCCGGGACAGTGGGGGATACGCAGTATTTT,CASRAGTVGDTQYF
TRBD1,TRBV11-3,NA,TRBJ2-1,TGTGCCAGCAGCCCACCGACAGGGGTAAATGAGCAGTTCTTC,CASSPPTGVNEQFF
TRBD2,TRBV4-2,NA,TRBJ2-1,TGTGCCAGCAGCCAAGCGATCGGGGGGGGTAAGAATGAGCAGTTCTTC,CASSQAIGGGKNEQFF
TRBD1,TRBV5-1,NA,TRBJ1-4,TGCGCCAGCCAGGGGGGCCGGTATGAAAAACTGTTTTTT,CASQGGRYEKLFF
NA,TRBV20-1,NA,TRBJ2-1,TGCAGTGCTCCCGACTACACTGAGCAGTTCTTC,CSAPDYTEQFF
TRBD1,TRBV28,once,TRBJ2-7,TGTGCCAGCAGTTTCCTCAGGGGGCGGTACTACGAGCAGTACTTC,CASSFLRGRYYEQYF
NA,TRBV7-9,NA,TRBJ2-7,TGTGCCAGCAGGCGCGGGACAGCCAGCTCCTACGAGCAGTACTTC,CASRRGTASSYEQYF
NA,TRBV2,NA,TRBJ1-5,TGTGCCAGCAGCGTGGAAGGGGGCAATCAGCCCCAGCATTTT,CASSVEGGNQPQHF
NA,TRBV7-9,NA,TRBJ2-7,TGTGCCAGCAGCTTAGGAGAGCAGTACTTC,CASSLGEQYF
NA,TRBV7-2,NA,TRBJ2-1,TGTGCCAGCAGCCTTGGGGCTAGCAGCTACAATGAGCAGTTCTTC,CASSLGASSYNEQFF
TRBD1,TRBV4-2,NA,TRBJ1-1,TGTGCCAGCAGCCAAACAGGGGACCTGAACACTGAAGCTTTCTTT,CASSQTGDLNTEAFF
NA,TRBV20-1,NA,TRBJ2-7,TGCAGTGGGGGTCGGGGCTACGAGCAGTACTTC,CSGGRGYEQYF
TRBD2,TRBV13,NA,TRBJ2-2,TGTGCCAGCAGCTTGGGAGGGGTGTTAGTAGCGGGAGTTCGAACCGGGGAGCTGTTTTTT,CASSLGGVLVAGVRTGELFF
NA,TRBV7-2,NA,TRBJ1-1,TGTGCCAGCAGCTCAAGAGGATACAGGGTTAACACTGAAGCTTTCTTT,CASSSRGYRVNTEAFF
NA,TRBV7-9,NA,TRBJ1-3,TGTGCCAGCAGTCTACAGGGTTTTTCTGGAAACACCATATATTTT,CASSLQGFSGNTIYF
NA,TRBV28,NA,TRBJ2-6,TGTGCCAGCAGGCCCCCGGTTGCTGGGGCCAACGTCCTGACTTTC,CASRPPVAGANVLTF
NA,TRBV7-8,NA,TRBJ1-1,TGTGCCAGCAGCTTAGGGGGGCAGCTTGAAGCTTTCTTT,CASSLGGQLEAFF
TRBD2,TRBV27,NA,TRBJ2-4,TGTGCCAGCAGACACACTAGCGGGACAGGTTCCCTAGCCAAAAACATTCAGTACTTC,CASRHTSGTGSLAKNIQYF
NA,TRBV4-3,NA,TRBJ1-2,TGCGCCAGCAGCCCTGTGATGCGACAGTATGGCTACACCTTC,CASSPVMRQYGYTF
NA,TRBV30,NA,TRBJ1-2,TGTGCCTGGAAAGGACACCCGCTACCTTATGGCTACACCTTC,CAWKGHPLPYGYTF
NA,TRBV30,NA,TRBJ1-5,TGTGCCTGGAGTCGGGGCGAATTCAATCAGCCCCAGCATTTT,CAWSRGEFNQPQHF
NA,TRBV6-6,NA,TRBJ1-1,TGTGCCAGCAGTTCCTGGACAGTCCTGAACACTGAAGCTTTCTTT,CASSSWTVLNTEAFF
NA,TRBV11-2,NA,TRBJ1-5,TGTGCCAGCAGCTTAGGTCTAGGCGGGGGACAGCCCCAGCATTTT,CASSLGLGGGQPQHF
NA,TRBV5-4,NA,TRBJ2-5,TGTGCCACCTCTCCGGGACATGCCCAAGAGACCCAGTACTTC,CATSPGHAQETQYF
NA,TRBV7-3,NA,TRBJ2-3,TGTGCCAGCAGCCCCCACTCGGCTGCAGATACGCAGTATTTT,CASSPHSAADTQYF
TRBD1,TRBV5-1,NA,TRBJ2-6,TGCGCCAGCAGCCCCCAGACAGGGACTGGGGCCAACGTCCTGACTTTC,CASSPQTGTGANVLTF
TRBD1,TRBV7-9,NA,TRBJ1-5,TGTGCCAGCACCCGTGCAGGGGGTGATAGCAATCAGCCCCAGCATTTT,CASTRAGGDSNQPQHF
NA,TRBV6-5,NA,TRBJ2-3,TGTGCCAGCAGTAAGGGTGGGGGGGGGCACGCTACGCAGTATTTT,CASSKGGGGHATQYF
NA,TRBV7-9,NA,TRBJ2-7,TGTGCCAGCAGCCCACCTCCCGCCTACGAGCAGTACTTC,CASSPPPAYEQYF
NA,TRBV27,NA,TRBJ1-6,TGTGCCAGCAGTTTCTCGGGTTATAATTCACCCCTCCACTTT,CASSFSGYNSPLHF
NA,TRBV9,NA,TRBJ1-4,TGTGCCAGCAGCGTAGGCGGGACTAATGAAAAACTGTTTTTT,CASSVGGTNEKLFF
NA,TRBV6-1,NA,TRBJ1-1,TGTGCCAGCAGTCAACAGGTTTGGGGAGCTTTCTTT,CASSQQVWGAFF
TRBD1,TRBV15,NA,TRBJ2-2,TGTGCCACCAGCAGAGGGGCCCAGACAGGGGTGGGCGGGGAGCTGTTTTTT,CATSRGAQTGVGGELFF
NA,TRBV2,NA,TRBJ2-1,TGTGCCAGCAGGCCGGCGGACTACTACACTGAGCAGTTCTTC,CASRPADYYTEQFF
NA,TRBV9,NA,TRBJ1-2,TGTGCCAGCAGACCCGTCTTGGGGCAGGCGGCTAACTATGGCTACACCTTC,CASRPVLGQAANYGYTF
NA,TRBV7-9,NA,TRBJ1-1,TGTGCCAGCAGCTTATTCGGGGGCTTCTGGAACACTGAAGCTTTCTTT,CASSLFGGFWNTEAFF